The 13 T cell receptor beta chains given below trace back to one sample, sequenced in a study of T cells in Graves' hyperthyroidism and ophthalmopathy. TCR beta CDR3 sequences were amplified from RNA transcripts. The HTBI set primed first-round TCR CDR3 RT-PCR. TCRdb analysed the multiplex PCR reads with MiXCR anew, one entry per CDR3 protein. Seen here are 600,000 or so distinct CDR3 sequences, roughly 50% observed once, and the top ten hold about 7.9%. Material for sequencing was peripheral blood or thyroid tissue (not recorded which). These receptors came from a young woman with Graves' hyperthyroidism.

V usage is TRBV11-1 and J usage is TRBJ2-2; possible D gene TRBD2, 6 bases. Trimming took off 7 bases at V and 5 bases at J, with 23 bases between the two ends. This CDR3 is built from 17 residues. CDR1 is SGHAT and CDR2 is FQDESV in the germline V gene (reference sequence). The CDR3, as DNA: TGTGCCAGCACCGATATCACATCGGCGGGATTAACCGGGGAGCTGTTTTTT. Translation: CASTDITSAGLTGELFF. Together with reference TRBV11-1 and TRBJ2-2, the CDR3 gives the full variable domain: EAEVAQSPRYKITEKSQAVAFWCDPISGHATLYWYRQILGQGPELLVQFQDESVVDDSQLPKDRFSAERLKGVDSTLKIQPAELGDSAMYLCASTDITSAGLTGELFFGEGSRLTVL.

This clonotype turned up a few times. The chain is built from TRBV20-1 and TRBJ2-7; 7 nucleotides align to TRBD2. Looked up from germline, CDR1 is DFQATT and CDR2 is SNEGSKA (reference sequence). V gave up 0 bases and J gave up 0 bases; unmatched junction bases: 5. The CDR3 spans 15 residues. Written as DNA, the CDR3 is TGCAGTGCTAGAGATCCTAGCGGAGCCTCCTACGAGCAGTACTTC. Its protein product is CSARDPSGASYEQYF.

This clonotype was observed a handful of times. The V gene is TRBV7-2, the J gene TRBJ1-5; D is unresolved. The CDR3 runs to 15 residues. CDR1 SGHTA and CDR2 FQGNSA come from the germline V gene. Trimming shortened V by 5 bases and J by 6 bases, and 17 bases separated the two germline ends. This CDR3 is CASSLPGGRSQPQHF. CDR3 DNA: TGTGCCAGCAGCCTACCCGGTGGACGGAGTCAGCCCCAGCATTTT.

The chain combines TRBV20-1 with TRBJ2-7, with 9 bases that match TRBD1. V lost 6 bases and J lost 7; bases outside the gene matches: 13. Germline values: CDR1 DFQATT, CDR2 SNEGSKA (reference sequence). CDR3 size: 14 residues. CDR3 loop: CSAHPGTGLGEQYF. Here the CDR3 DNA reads TGCAGTGCCCATCCCGGGACAGGGTTGGGGGAGCAGTACTTC.

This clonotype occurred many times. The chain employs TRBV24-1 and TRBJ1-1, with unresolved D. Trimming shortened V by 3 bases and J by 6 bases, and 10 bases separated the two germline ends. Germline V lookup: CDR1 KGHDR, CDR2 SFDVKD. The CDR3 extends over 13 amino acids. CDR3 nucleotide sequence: TGTGCCACCAGTGATGGAGGCTTCGCTGAAGCTTTCTTT. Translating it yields CATSDGGFAEAFF.

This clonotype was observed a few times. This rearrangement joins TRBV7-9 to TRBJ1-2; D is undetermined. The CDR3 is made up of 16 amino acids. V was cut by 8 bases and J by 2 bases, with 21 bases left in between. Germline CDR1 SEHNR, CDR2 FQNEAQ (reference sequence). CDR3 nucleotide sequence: TGTGCCAGCCAGCCCTTAGAAGGTCCGGGAAACTATGGCTACACCTTC. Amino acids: CASQPLEGPGNYGYTF.

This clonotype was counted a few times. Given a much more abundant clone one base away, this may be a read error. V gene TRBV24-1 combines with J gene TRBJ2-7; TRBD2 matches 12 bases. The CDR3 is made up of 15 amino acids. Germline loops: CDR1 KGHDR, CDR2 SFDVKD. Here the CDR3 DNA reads TGTGCCACCAGTGAGTCGACTAGCGGGAGATACGAGCAGTGCTTC. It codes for CATSESTSGRYEQCF.

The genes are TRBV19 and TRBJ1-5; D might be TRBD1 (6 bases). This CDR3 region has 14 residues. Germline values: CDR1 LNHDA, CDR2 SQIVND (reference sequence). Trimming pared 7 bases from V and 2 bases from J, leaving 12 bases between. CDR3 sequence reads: CASNWDMGNQPQHF. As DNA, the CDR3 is TGTGCCAGTAATTGGGACATGGGCAATCAGCCCCAGCATTTT.

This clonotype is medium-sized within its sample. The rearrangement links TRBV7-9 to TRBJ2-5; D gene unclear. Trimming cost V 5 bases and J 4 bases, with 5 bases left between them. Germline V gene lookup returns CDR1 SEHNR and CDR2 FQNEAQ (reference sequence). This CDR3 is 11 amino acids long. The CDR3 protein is CASSPGETQYF. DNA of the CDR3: TGTGCCAGCAGCCCCGGAGAGACCCAGTACTTC.

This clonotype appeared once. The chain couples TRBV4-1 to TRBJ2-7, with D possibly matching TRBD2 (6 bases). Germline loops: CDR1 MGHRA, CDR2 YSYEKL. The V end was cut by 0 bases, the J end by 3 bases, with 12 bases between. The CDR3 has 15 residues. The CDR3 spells CASSQEGTSLYEQYF. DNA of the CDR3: TGCGCCAGCAGCCAAGAGGGGACTTCACTCTACGAGCAGTACTTC.

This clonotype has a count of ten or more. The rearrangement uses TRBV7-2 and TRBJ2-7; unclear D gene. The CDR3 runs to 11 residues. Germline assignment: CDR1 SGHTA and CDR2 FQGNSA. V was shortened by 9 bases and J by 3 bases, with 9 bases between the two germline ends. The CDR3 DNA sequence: TGTGCCAGTCACCACGGCTACGAGCAGTACTTC. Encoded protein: CASHHGYEQYF.

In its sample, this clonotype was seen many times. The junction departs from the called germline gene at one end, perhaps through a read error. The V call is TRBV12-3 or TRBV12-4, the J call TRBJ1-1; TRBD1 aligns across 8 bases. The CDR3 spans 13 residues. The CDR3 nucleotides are TGTGCCAGCAGCTTAGCAGGGGGCTCTGAAGCTTTCTTT. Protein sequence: CASSLAGGSEAFF.

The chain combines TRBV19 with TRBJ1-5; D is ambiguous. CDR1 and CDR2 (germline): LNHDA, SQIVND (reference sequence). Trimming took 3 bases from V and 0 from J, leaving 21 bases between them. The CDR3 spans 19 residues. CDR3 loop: CASSITLTQTVNSNQPQHF. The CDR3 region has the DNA TGTGCCAGTAGTATTACCCTAACACAAACAGTAAATAGCAATCAGCCCCAGCATTTT.